One sample yielded the 19 T cell receptor beta chains listed below, sequenced in a study of blood T cells in healthy people across ages. A second PCR, run for roughly 6 to 11 cycles, used a sample-barcoded 5' primer plus a J-beta primer mix. TCRdb reprocessed the 5' RACE reads with MiXCR, giving one entry per CDR3 protein. The sample yields around 2 million distinct CDR3 sequences, 30% to 40% seen once. Sequencing was done on a sample of blood. These receptors were taken from a human donor in good health.

This sequence joins TRBV7-9 and TRBJ2-3; TRBD1 matches at 9 bases. This CDR3 has 15 residues. Trimming removed 5 bases from V and 6 bases from J; junction bases left unmatched: 9. Looked up from germline, CDR1 is SEHNR and CDR2 is FQNEAQ (reference sequence). The CDR3 loop reads CASSPRTGEPDTQYF. The CDR3 bases are TGTGCCAGCAGCCCCCGGACAGGGGAGCCGGATACGCAGTATTTT.

This clonotype was detected only once. The genes are TRBV7-2 and TRBJ2-2; D unclear. Deletions cut 2 bases from V and 6 bases from J, with 10 bases between. Germline lookup yields CDR1 SGHTA and CDR2 FQGNSA. The CDR3 sequence is 14 residues long. The CDR3 DNA reads TGTGCCAGCAGCTTAAATTATAGGGCCGGGGAGCTGTTTTTT. This codes for CASSLNYRAGELFF.

The rearrangement uses TRBV5-8 and TRBJ1-5, with TRBD1 identical over 7 bases. CDR3 length: 18 amino acids. Trimming cost V 0 bases and J 4 bases; bases outside gene matches: 13. Germline V gives CDR1 SGHTS, CDR2 YDEGEE. CDR3: CASSLDIWDSSRNQPQHF. CDR3 nucleotides: TGTGCCAGCAGCTTGGATATCTGGGACAGTAGCCGAAATCAGCCCCAGCATTTT. Based on the CDR3 plus reference TRBV5-8 and TRBJ1-5, the full variable domain is EAGVTQSPTHLIKTRGQQATLRCSPISGHTSVYWYQQALGLGLQFLLWYDEGEERNRGNFPPRFSGRQFPNYSSELNVNALELEDSALYLCASSLDIWDSSRNQPQHFGDGTRLSIL.

The chain is built from TRBV12-3 or TRBV12-4 and TRBJ2-3; TRBD1 matches 7 bases. The CDR3 has 16 amino acids. V shed 3 bases, J shed 0 bases, and the junction held 6 bases outside the gene matches. This CDR3 reads CASSFGTAISTDTQYF. The CDR3 DNA reads as TGTGCCAGCAGTTTTGGGACAGCAATCAGCACAGATACGCAGTATTTT.

This clonotype has only a few counts. The CDR3 nucleotides are TGTGCCAGCAGTTATTTTTGGGAAATTAACAGATCTGGGAACACTGAAGCTTTCTTT. Protein product: CASSYFWEINRSGNTEAFF. The chain couples TRBV6-5 to TRBJ1-1; no clear D. The CDR3 spans 19 residues. V shed 3 bases and J shed 1 base, with 24 bases lying between them. The germline V gene encodes CDR1 MNHEY and CDR2 SVGAGI.

V and J are TRBV11-2 and TRBJ1-1, with D maybe TRBD1 (5 bases). V lost 7 bases to trimming and J lost 1 base, with 13 bases between them. Germline CDR1 reads SGHAT; CDR2 reads FQNNGV. The CDR3 contains 14 residues. The CDR3, as DNA: TGTGCCAGCACCAGGGTTCCGGCGAACACTGAAGCTTTCTTT. Protein sequence: CASTRVPANTEAFF.

This chain links TRBV6-6 with TRBJ2-1; possible D gene TRBD2, 6 bases. The CDR3 covers 13 residues. V was clipped by 6 bases and J by 8 bases, with 14 bases between them. In germline, CDR1 is MNHNY, CDR2 SVGAGI (reference sequence). CDR3 sequence reads: CASRASEHYEQFF. The CDR3 DNA is TGTGCCAGCAGGGCTAGCGAGCATTATGAGCAGTTCTTC.

The chain has TRBV6-2 or TRBV6-3 and TRBJ1-2; D is unclear. This CDR3 contains 13 residues. CDR1 MNHEY and CDR2 SVGEGT come from the germline V gene. Between the trimmed V and J ends, which lost 2 bases and 8 bases, there was a span of 12 bases. CDR3 in amino acids: CASSYGGPPGYTF. CDR3 bases: TGTGCCAGCAGTTACGGAGGTCCACCCGGCTACACCTTC.

There are a few counts of this clonotype. The chain recombines TRBV4-1 with TRBJ2-3; D is undetermined. V lost 0 bases, J lost 1 base, and 11 bases lay in between. This CDR3 comprises 16 residues. From germline, CDR1 is MGHRA and CDR2 YSYEKL. CDR3 loop: CASSQEVARRTDTQYF. In nucleotides, the CDR3 is TGCGCCAGCAGCCAAGAGGTGGCCAGGCGCACAGATACGCAGTATTTT.

Turning to this clonotype: The junction departs from the called germline gene at one end, perhaps through a read error. The V call is TRBV7-9, the J call TRBJ1-2; the D gene is possibly TRBD1 (5 bases). CDR3 length: 14 residues. Per the germline V gene, CDR1 is SEHNR and CDR2 is FQNEAQ (reference sequence). DNA for the CDR3: TGTGCCAGCAGCTTAACGCAGGGCAGCTATGGCCACACCTTC. The encoded protein is CASSLTQGSYGHTF.

Points on this clonotype: Sequence at one end of the junction differs from germline and may be a read error. The chain combines TRBV11-3 with TRBJ2-1; D is possibly TRBD1 (6 bases). The CDR3 length is 15 residues. Germline-derived CDR1 and CDR2 are SGHNT and YENEEA. Here the CDR3 reads CVSAQGRGSYNERFF. Here the CDR3 DNA reads TGTGTCAGCGCCCAGGGCAGGGGATCCTACAATGAGCGGTTCTTC.

This clonotype has just a few counts. Here the CDR3 DNA reads TGCGCCAGCAGCCAAGATCTTATGGACACCCCCCACTTT. It specifies CASSQDLMDTPHF. The chain links TRBV4-1 to TRBJ1-6, with D possibly matching TRBD1 (5 bases). The CDR3 extends over 13 amino acids. V lost 0 bases and J 18 bases, leaving 15 bases between the germline ends. Per the germline V gene, CDR1 is MGHRA and CDR2 is YSYEKL.

The chain joins TRBV27 to TRBJ1-4, with 7 bases that match TRBD1. This CDR3 is 16 amino acids long. Trimming cost V 3 bases and J 5 bases; bases outside gene matches: 9. Germline V lookup: CDR1 MNHEY, CDR2 SMNVEV (reference sequence). The CDR3 sequence is CASSFGSYRGNEKLFF. As DNA, the CDR3 is TGTGCCAGCAGTTTCGGAAGCTACAGGGGAAATGAAAAACTGTTTTTT.

The chain carries TRBV15 and TRBJ2-1, with TRBD1 matching over 12 bases. V shed 1 base and J 5 bases; nucleotides not matched to a gene: 9. Germline-derived CDR1 and CDR2 are LNHNV and YYDKDF (reference sequence). The CDR3 is 18 amino acids. CDR3 DNA sequence: TGTGCCACCAGCAGAGGCCCCTGGGGACAGGGGGCCCACAATGAGCAGTTCTTC. Protein: CATSRGPWGQGAHNEQFF.

This chain joins TRBV5-1 and TRBJ2-1; 15 bases match TRBD2. V trimming: 3 bases; J trimming: 10 bases; junction bases outside the gene matches: 2. Germline CDR1 reads SGHRS; CDR2 reads YFSETQ. This CDR3 contains 14 residues. CDR3 DNA sequence: TGCGCCAGCAGCTGGACTAGCGGGGGGGCCGAGCAGTTCTTC. Protein product: CASSWTSGGAEQFF.

As for this clonotype: A read error may produce the germline difference seen at one junction end. This chain uses TRBV7-6 with TRBJ1-4; D may be TRBD1 (5 bases). From germline, CDR1 is SGHVS and CDR2 FNYEAQ. The CDR3 has 18 residues. The CDR3: CASSLVRAGLGTNEELFF. In nucleotides, the CDR3 is TGTGCCAGCAGCTTAGTCCGTGCCGGGTTAGGGACTAATGAAGAACTGTTTTTT.

This clonotype has a handful of counts. The rearrangement joins TRBV5-1 to TRBJ2-7; D is uncertain. There are 17 residues in the CDR3. Trimming stripped 2 bases from V and 5 bases from J, with 23 bases between. Germline CDR1 SGHRS, CDR2 YFSETQ. The CDR3 spells CASSFGTFNLGPDEQYF. In DNA form, the CDR3 reads TGCGCCAGCAGCTTTGGAACCTTTAACCTCGGACCGGACGAGCAGTACTTC.

This clonotype was detected only a few times. This sequence joins TRBV4-2 and TRBJ2-2; 7 bases match TRBD1. The V gene's germline CDR1 is LGHNA and CDR2 YNFKEQ. CDR3 length: 18 residues. J gave up 4 bases and V 2 bases, and 13 bases lay outside the gene matches. The DNA of the CDR3 is TGTGCCAGCAGCCAATACAGGGGCCCGAACGGTGGCACCGGGGAGCTGTTTTTT. It encodes CASSQYRGPNGGTGELFF.

This clonotype came up a few times. The chain combines TRBV28 with TRBJ2-4; 9 nucleotides line up with TRBD1. Per the germline V gene, CDR1 is MDHEN and CDR2 is SYDVKM. The CDR3 spans 15 residues. The trim removed 5 bases at V and 13 bases at J, leaving 15 bases unmatched. CDR3 in DNA: TGTGCCAGCAGTACGCCGACAGGGGGTACGGAGGAGCAGTACTTC. It yields the protein CASSTPTGGTEEQYF. The full variable domain, rest sourced from reference TRBV28 and TRBJ2-4, is DVKVTQSSRYLVKRTGEKVFLECVQDMDHENMFWYRQDPGLGLRLIYFSYDVKMKEKGDIPEGYSVSREKKERFSLILESASTNQTSMYLCASSTPTGGTEEQYFGAGTRLSVL.